These 32 T cell receptor beta chains came from one sample sequenced in a study of control samples from healthy donors and cancer patients. The protocol was immunoSEQ multiplex PCR, while the TCRdb copy is restricted to in-frame clones and leaves out a portion. This sample has roughly 84,000 clones, with 90% to 95% found just once. Sequenced sample: blood. These TCRs come from a man between 50 and 59 years old in good health.

CDR3 DNA: TGTGCCAGCAGCAAAATAGCGGGGACTGGCACAGATACGCAGTATTTT. It specifies CASSKIAGTGTDTQYF. V and J are TRBV14 and TRBJ2-3, with 8 bases aligning to TRBD2. CDR1 is SGHDN and CDR2 is FVKESK in the germline V gene. The CDR3 is 16 residues long. V dropped 5 bases and J dropped 1; count of bases not matched to a gene: 8.

V usage is TRBV7-9 and J usage is TRBJ1-1, with 7 bases identical to TRBD1. This CDR3 has 14 residues. CDR1 is SEHNR, CDR2 FQNEAQ, per germline (reference sequence). V shed 4 bases and J 5 bases; nucleotides not matched to a gene: 7. CDR3 residues: CASSSTQGRTEAFF. The CDR3 bases are TGTGCCAGCAGCTCAACACAGGGGAGGACTGAAGCTTTCTTT.

CDR3: CASSLTGESSPLHF. CDR3 coding DNA: TGCGCCAGCAGCTTAACAGGGGAAAGTTCACCCCTCCACTTT. V is TRBV5-1 and J is TRBJ1-6, with 7 bases fitting TRBD1. J was trimmed by 9 bases and V by 2 bases; bases with no gene match: 5. This CDR3 contains 14 residues. Per the germline V gene, CDR1 is SGHRS and CDR2 is YFSETQ.

V gene TRBV19 combines with J gene TRBJ1-5; D may be TRBD1 (6 bases). Trimming stripped 6 bases from V and 1 base from J, with 13 bases between. Germline V gene sequence: CDR1 LNHDA, CDR2 SQIVND (reference sequence). The CDR3 loop spans 15 amino acids. The CDR3 DNA is TGTGCCAGTAGACGGACAGTGGAAAGCAATCAGCCCCAGCATTTT. Translating it yields CASRRTVESNQPQHF.

The genes are TRBV11-2 and TRBJ1-3; TRBD1 is a possible D gene (6 bases). This CDR3 is built from 14 residues. Germline V lookup: CDR1 SGHAT, CDR2 FQNNGV. V was clipped by 5 bases and J by 0 bases, with 8 bases between them. In DNA form, the CDR3 reads TGTGCCAGCAGCCGGGACAACTCTGGAAACACCATATATTTT. This encodes CASSRDNSGNTIYF. The variable domain in full, with the rest retrieved from reference TRBV11-2 and TRBJ1-3, is EAGVAQSPRYKIIEKRQSVAFWCNPISGHATLYWYQQILGQGPKLLIQFQNNGVVDDSQLPKDRFSAERLKGVDSTLKIQPAKLEDSAVYLCASSRDNSGNTIYFGEGSWLTVV.

The chain is built from TRBV10-3 and TRBJ1-2; 10 bases agree with TRBD1. Trimming at V came to 6 bases and at J to 5 bases, leaving 9 bases not matched to a gene. The CDR3 covers 15 residues. Germline assignment: CDR1 ENHRY and CDR2 SYGVKD. The CDR3 sequence: CAIREGQGNLYGYTF. The DNA of the CDR3 is TGTGCCATCAGAGAGGGACAGGGGAACCTTTATGGCTACACCTTC.

The V gene is TRBV2, the J gene TRBJ1-2; D is unclear. The CDR3 extends over 12 amino acids. V was cut by 0 bases and J by 1 base, with 0 bases left in between. CDR1 is SNHLY and CDR2 is FYNNEI in the germline V gene. For the CDR3, the DNA is TGTGCCAGCAGTGAAGCTAACTATGGCTACACCTTC. This encodes CASSEANYGYTF. Variable domain in full (rest from reference TRBV2 and TRBJ1-2): EPEVTQTPSHQVTQMGQEVILRCVPISNHLYFYWYRQILGQKVEFLVSFYNNEISEKSEIFDDQFSVERPDGSNFTLKIRSTKLEDSAMYFCASSEANYGYTFGSGTRLTVV.

This chain links TRBV2 with TRBJ1-4; TRBD1 might be the D (5 bases). Germline CDR1 SNHLY, CDR2 FYNNEI. V shed 7 bases and J shed 3 bases, with 12 bases lying between them. The CDR3 is 14 residues long. The CDR3 nucleotides are TGTGCCAGCACCCCGTCGGGGGCTAATGAAAAACTGTTTTTT. The encoded protein is CASTPSGANEKLFF.

The chain carries TRBV14 and TRBJ1-6; 7 nucleotides line up with TRBD1. This CDR3 is 14 amino acids long. The V segment lost 4 bases and the J segment 9 bases; nucleotides outside the gene matches: 6. Germline loops: CDR1 SGHDN, CDR2 FVKESK. This chain's CDR3 is CASSPDRAGSPLHF. In DNA, the CDR3 is TGTGCCAGCAGCCCCGACAGGGCGGGTTCACCCCTCCACTTT.

This chain joins TRBV6-1 and TRBJ1-1; D is unclear. Germline V CDR1 and CDR2: MNHNS, SASEGT. V lost 4 bases, J lost 4 bases, and 19 bases lay in between. The CDR3 is made up of 16 amino acids. The CDR3: CASSGNLIVRGTEAFF. The CDR3 DNA sequence: TGTGCCAGCAGTGGGAATCTTATTGTGAGAGGCACTGAAGCTTTCTTT.

The chain joins TRBV19 to TRBJ1-2; 12 bases agree with TRBD1. This CDR3 is built from 16 residues. The V gene's germline CDR1 is LNHDA and CDR2 SQIVND (reference sequence). J lost 4 bases, V lost 7 bases, and 10 bases had no gene match. Written as DNA, the CDR3 is TGTGCCAGTAACCCGGGACAGGGGGCTGTAGGCTATGGCTACACCTTC. This codes for CASNPGQGAVGYGYTF.

This chain uses TRBV29-1 with TRBJ2-3; 9 bases are shared with TRBD2. This CDR3 is built from 13 residues. V lost 3 bases and J lost 8; bases outside the gene matches: 6. Germline values: CDR1 SQVTM, CDR2 ANQGSEA. This CDR3 is CSVEAGGGVTQYF. The CDR3 DNA sequence: TGCAGCGTTGAGGCGGGGGGGGGCGTTACGCAGTATTTT.

The V call is TRBV6-5, the J call TRBJ1-5, with D unresolved. V was pared by 6 bases and J by 5 bases, with 14 bases between. The CDR3 is 14 amino acids. Germline assignment: CDR1 MNHEY and CDR2 SVGAGI. Here the CDR3 reads CASSRRSLDQPQHF. CDR3 nucleotide sequence: TGTGCCAGCAGCAGACGGAGCTTGGATCAGCCCCAGCATTTT.

This chain connects TRBV15 to TRBJ1-5, with D perhaps matching TRBD1 (6 bases). The CDR3 totals 16 residues. CDR1 LNHNV and CDR2 YYDKDF come from the germline V gene (reference sequence). With 0 bases removed from V and 7 bases from J, the gap between germline ends came to 16 bases. CDR3 loop: CATSRDRRGAGQPQHF. Here the CDR3 DNA reads TGTGCCACCAGCAGAGATAGGAGGGGGGCGGGACAGCCCCAGCATTTT.

As DNA, the CDR3 is TGTGCCAGCAGCCGCCGCGGGGGGGCCGGGGAGCTGTTTTTT. As protein: CASSRRGGAGELFF. This chain uses TRBV6-5 with TRBJ2-2, with 9 bases fitting TRBD2. Germline CDR1 MNHEY, CDR2 SVGAGI. CDR3 length: 14 residues. V lost 6 bases, J lost 6 bases, and 5 bases stayed unmatched.

The chain carries TRBV6-2 or TRBV6-3 and TRBJ2-1, with D unresolved. This CDR3 spans 15 amino acids. Germline loops: CDR1 MNHEY, CDR2 SVGEGT. The ends were cut back, 2 bases at V and 4 bases at J, with 12 bases in the middle. The CDR3 is CASSYKASRYNEQFF. As DNA, the CDR3 is TGTGCCAGCAGTTACAAAGCGTCACGGTACAATGAGCAGTTCTTC.

The chain has TRBV18 and TRBJ2-7; possibly TRBD1 for D (6 bases). This CDR3 has 14 residues. Per germline, CDR1 KGHSH and CDR2 LQKENI. V was clipped by 0 bases and J by 3 bases, with 9 bases between them. The CDR3 protein is CASSPPQGRYEQYF. The CDR3 nucleotides are TGTGCCAGCTCACCACCCCAGGGGCGCTACGAGCAGTACTTC.

The V gene is TRBV11-2, the J gene TRBJ1-6; D unresolved. CDR1 and CDR2 from the germline V gene are SGHAT and FQNNGV. The ends were cut back, 2 bases at V and 6 bases at J, with 5 bases in the middle. This CDR3 region has 13 residues. CDR3 bases: TGTGCCAGCAGCTTACGCAGTAATTCACCCCTCCACTTT. Translation: CASSLRSNSPLHF.

The chain employs TRBV5-1 and TRBJ1-6; D uncertain. V dropped 5 bases and J dropped 5 bases, with 5 bases sitting between them. Germline V gene data show CDR1 as SGHRS and CDR2 as YFSETQ. The CDR3 has 12 residues. DNA for the CDR3: TGCGCCAGCAGGGAGAATAATTCACCCCTCCACTTT. Residues: CASRENNSPLHF.

V usage is TRBV18 and J usage is TRBJ2-5, with 8 nucleotides matching TRBD1. This CDR3 region has 15 residues. The V gene end was trimmed by 3 bases and the J gene end by 3 bases; junction bases not matched to a gene: 6. Germline V gene data show CDR1 as KGHSH and CDR2 as LQKENI. CDR3 region: CASSPRTGLEETQYF. The DNA of the CDR3 is TGTGCCAGCTCACCGAGGACAGGGTTGGAAGAGACCCAGTACTTC.

The J gene is TRBJ2-3, the V gene TRBV9; D tentatively reads TRBD1 or TRBD2 (6 bases each). Germline CDR1 is SGDLS and CDR2 is YYNGEE. V gave up 4 bases and J gave up 4 bases, with 16 bases separating them. The CDR3 is 15 residues long. This CDR3 is CASSFLMGGPDTQYF. In DNA, the CDR3 is TGTGCCAGCAGCTTTCTTATGGGGGGCCCAGATACGCAGTATTTT.

This chain joins TRBV12-5 and TRBJ2-1; the D is unclear. In germline, CDR1 is LGHNT, CDR2 FRNRAP. Trimming removed 0 bases at V and 2 bases at J, with 20 bases between. The CDR3 extends over 19 amino acids. The CDR3: CASGLVPLNLVNAYNEQFF. In nucleotides, the CDR3 is TGTGCTAGTGGTTTGGTACCGCTTAACTTGGTTAACGCCTACAATGAGCAGTTCTTC.

This chain connects TRBV29-1 to TRBJ2-6; no definite D call. Trimming removed 6 bases from V and 1 base from J, with 4 bases in between. The CDR3 consists of 12 residues. Per the germline V gene, CDR1 is SQVTM and CDR2 is ANQGSEA. In nucleotides, the CDR3 is TGCAGCGTCCTTTCTGGGGCCAACGTCCTGACTTTC. It encodes CSVLSGANVLTF.

The CDR3 DNA reads as TGTGCCAGCAGCCAAGTGGCGTGGCAGAATGAGCAGTTCTTC. It yields the protein CASSQVAWQNEQFF. The V call is TRBV14, the J call TRBJ2-1; D remains ambiguous. The length of the CDR3 is 14 residues. With 1 base removed from V and 7 bases from J, the gap between germline ends came to 11 bases. Per germline, CDR1 SGHDN and CDR2 FVKESK.

This chain joins TRBV27 and TRBJ2-3, with 7 positions matching TRBD2. Trimming removed 1 base from V and 0 bases from J; junction bases left unmatched: 4. In germline, CDR1 is MNHEY, CDR2 SMNVEV (reference sequence). This CDR3 region has 16 residues. CDR3 loop: CASSLFLAASTDTQYF. The CDR3 nucleotides are TGTGCCAGCAGTTTATTCCTAGCGGCTAGCACAGATACGCAGTATTTT.

The chain uses TRBV12-3 or TRBV12-4 and TRBJ1-2, with D perhaps TRBD1 (5 bases). V was trimmed by 8 bases and J by 8 bases, leaving 15 bases between them. The CDR3 runs to 12 residues. The CDR3 bases are TGTGCCAGCGGGTACGGGACGAAAGGCTACACCTTC. Its translation: CASGYGTKGYTF.

The chain employs TRBV7-8 and TRBJ2-1; TRBD2 might be the D (5 bases). Trimming took off 0 bases at V and 15 bases at J, with 12 bases between the two ends. Looked up from germline, CDR1 is SGHVS and CDR2 is FQNEAQ. This CDR3 comprises 12 residues. CDR3 region: CASSLAGTSWFF. DNA for the CDR3: TGTGCCAGCAGCTTAGCCGGCACTAGTTGGTTCTTC.

The rearrangement links TRBV3-1 (or the pseudogene TRBV3-2) to TRBJ1-1, with a possible D match to TRBD1 (5 bases). The V and J ends lost 10 bases and 1 base respectively, with 16 bases between them. The CDR3 length is 14 residues. CDR1 LGHDT and CDR2 YNNKEL come from the germline V gene (reference sequence). This CDR3 reads CATRTPDKNTEAFF. The DNA of the CDR3 is TGTGCCACCAGGACTCCGGACAAGAACACTGAAGCTTTCTTT.

The CDR3 coding sequence is TGTGCCAGCAGCTTAGAAAGGGGCACTGAAGCTTTCTTT. Amino acid sequence: CASSLERGTEAFF. This sequence joins TRBV11-2 and TRBJ1-1; D possibly corresponds to TRBD1 (5 bases). This CDR3 contains 13 residues. V was clipped by 0 bases and J by 4 bases, with 6 bases between them. Germline V lookup: CDR1 SGHAT, CDR2 FQNNGV.

The chain couples TRBV2 to TRBJ1-6; tentative D call: TRBD1 (5 bases). This CDR3 spans 17 amino acids. The V end was cut by 4 bases, the J end by 5 bases, with 18 bases between. Germline lookup yields CDR1 SNHLY and CDR2 FYNNEI. The CDR3 nucleotides are TGTGCCAGCAGTGTTCGGGGACGGACTCGAAATAATTCACCCCTCCACTTT. The encoded protein is CASSVRGRTRNNSPLHF.

This chain connects TRBV5-1 to TRBJ1-5, with no clear D. The germline V gene encodes CDR1 SGHRS and CDR2 YFSETQ. V was trimmed by 5 bases and J by 0 bases, leaving 12 bases between them. The CDR3 runs to 15 residues. The CDR3 reads CASRDGLVSNQPQHF. CDR3 nucleotide sequence: TGCGCCAGCAGGGACGGACTCGTTAGCAATCAGCCCCAGCATTTT.

This chain joins TRBV2 and TRBJ2-7; the match to TRBD1 covers 9 bases. Trimming took 2 bases from V and 0 from J; bases not matched to a gene: 11. CDR1 is SNHLY, CDR2 FYNNEI, per germline. This CDR3 is 18 amino acids long. In DNA, the CDR3 is TGTGCCAGCAGTGAACCTAGGGTACAGGGGGCCGACTCCTACGAGCAGTACTTC. As protein: CASSEPRVQGADSYEQYF.